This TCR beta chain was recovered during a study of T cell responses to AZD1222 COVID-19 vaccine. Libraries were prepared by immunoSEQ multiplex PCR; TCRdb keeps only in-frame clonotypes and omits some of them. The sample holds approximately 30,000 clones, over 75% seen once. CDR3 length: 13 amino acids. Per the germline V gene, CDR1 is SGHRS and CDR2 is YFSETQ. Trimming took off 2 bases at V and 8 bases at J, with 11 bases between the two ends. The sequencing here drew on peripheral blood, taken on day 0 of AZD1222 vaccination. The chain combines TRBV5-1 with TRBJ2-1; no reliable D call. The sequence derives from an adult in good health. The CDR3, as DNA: TGCGCCAGCAGCTTAATACCCGAGCATGAGCAGTTCTTC. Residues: CASSLIPEHEQFF.